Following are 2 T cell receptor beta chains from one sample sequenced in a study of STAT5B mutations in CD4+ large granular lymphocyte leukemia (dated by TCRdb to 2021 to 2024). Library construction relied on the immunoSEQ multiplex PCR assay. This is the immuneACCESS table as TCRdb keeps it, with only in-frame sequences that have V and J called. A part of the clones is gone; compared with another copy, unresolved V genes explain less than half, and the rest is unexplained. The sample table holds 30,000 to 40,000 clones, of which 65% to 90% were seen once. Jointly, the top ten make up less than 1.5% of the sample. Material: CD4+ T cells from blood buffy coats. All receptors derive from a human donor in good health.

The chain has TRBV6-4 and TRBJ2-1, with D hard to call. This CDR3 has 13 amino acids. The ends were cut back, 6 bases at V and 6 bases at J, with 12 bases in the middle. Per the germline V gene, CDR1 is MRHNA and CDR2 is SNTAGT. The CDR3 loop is CASSPEAFNEQFF. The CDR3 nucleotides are TGTGCCAGCAGCCCCGAGGCTTTCAATGAGCAGTTCTTC.

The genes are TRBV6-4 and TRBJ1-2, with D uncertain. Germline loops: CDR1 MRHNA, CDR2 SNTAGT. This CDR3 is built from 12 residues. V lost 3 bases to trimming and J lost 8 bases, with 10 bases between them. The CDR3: CASSEGGGGYTF. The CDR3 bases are TGTGCCAGCAGTGAGGGAGGTGGAGGCTACACCTTC.